The 24 T cell receptor beta chains listed next were all sequenced from one sample in a study of spatial heterogeneity in lung cancer. General observations from the study: For expanded intratumoral alpha and beta TCRs, counts tracked tumor mutation counts.

TCRdb called the 5' RACE reads again in MiXCR, with one record for every CDR3 protein. This table has 4,500 to 7,000 distinct CDR3 sequences, around 4.9% appearing once. Their antigens remain unidentified. The time point is: sample taken at primary tumor resection. This specimen was lung tumor tissue, taken at surgery. These receptors came from a male donor with early-stage non-small cell lung cancer.

The table lists this clonotype with many counts. This beta chain is an unintended read in a library built for alpha chains; its size means little. The chain employs TRBV27 and TRBJ2-2; D might be TRBD2 (6 bases). Per the germline V gene, CDR1 is MNHEY and CDR2 is SMNVEV (reference sequence). V was pared by 5 bases and J by 4 bases, with 11 bases between. The CDR3 is 14 amino acids. The CDR3 loop is CASSPWDSTGELFF. The CDR3 DNA is TGTGCCAGCAGTCCCTGGGACTCCACCGGGGAGCTGTTTTTT.

This clonotype was seen at least ten times. Within a library made for alpha chains, this beta chain is off target, and its count is uninformative. J is TRBJ1-5 and V is TRBV30, with 7 bases matching TRBD1. Per germline, CDR1 GTSNPN and CDR2 SVGIG (reference sequence). The ends lost 0 bases at V and 6 bases at J; junction bases unmatched: 5. The CDR3 contains 14 residues. This chain's CDR3 is CAWSVGGGGQPQHF. The CDR3 DNA is TGTGCCTGGAGTGTAGGAGGGGGCGGTCAGCCCCAGCATTTT.

This clonotype was observed many times. Little can be read into the size of this beta chain, an off-target read in a library designed for alpha chains. The chain combines TRBV5-1 with TRBJ2-2; the D gene is possibly TRBD2 (5 bases). This CDR3 is built from 14 residues. V dropped 7 bases and J dropped 1 base, with 11 bases sitting between them. CDR1 is SGHRS, CDR2 YFSETQ, per germline. CDR3 DNA: TGCGCCAGCGTCCGGGATCAGAACACCGGGGAGCTGTTTTTT. It translates to CASVRDQNTGELFF.

This clonotype occurred many times. This beta chain slipped into a library made for alpha chains as a stray read, so its size is not meaningful. This sequence joins TRBV6-1 and TRBJ2-3; possible D gene TRBD2, 7 bases. Germline assignment: CDR1 MNHNS and CDR2 SASEGT. The CDR3 runs to 16 residues. Between the trimmed V and J ends, which lost 6 bases and 3 bases, there was a span of 19 bases. CDR3 sequence: CASSGGRRLSTDTQYF. Here the CDR3 DNA reads TGTGCCAGCAGCGGGGGGCGCCGTCTAAGTACAGATACGCAGTATTTT.

On this clonotype: Since it is a stray read in a library aimed at alpha chains, this beta chain has a size that is not meaningful. The chain uses TRBV29-1 and TRBJ2-3; possibly TRBD1 for D (6 bases). V lost 2 bases and J lost 0, with 15 bases in between. CDR1 is SQVTM and CDR2 is ANQGSEA in the germline V gene. The CDR3 has 16 amino acids. The CDR3 DNA reads as TGCAGCGTTGAACAACAGGGAAGGGCTAGCACAGATACGCAGTATTTT. This codes for CSVEQQGRASTDTQYF.

This clonotype is medium-sized. Since the library was made to target alpha chains, this beta chain is a stray read and its abundance is not meaningful. The chain combines TRBV13 with TRBJ2-6; D unclear. The germline CDR1 and CDR2 sequences are PRHDT and FYEKMQ (reference sequence). V was trimmed by 1 base and J by 0 bases, leaving 1 base between them. The CDR3 spans 14 residues. The CDR3 DNA reads TGTGCCAGCAGCTTAGTCTCTGGGGCCAACGTCCTGACTTTC. Its translation: CASSLVSGANVLTF. The whole variable domain, remainder taken from reference TRBV13 and TRBJ2-6, is AAGVIQSPRHLIKEKRETATLKCYPIPRHDTVYWYQQGPGQDPQFLISFYEKMQSDKGSIPDRFSAQQFSDYHSELNMSSLELGDSALYFCASSLVSGANVLTFGAGSRLTVL.

This clonotype has at least ten counts. Because the library targeted alpha chains, this beta chain is an off-target read whose size means little. The chain is built from TRBV5-1 and TRBJ2-2, with D possibly being TRBD1 (7 bases). The V gene's germline CDR1 is SGHRS and CDR2 YFSETQ. This CDR3 has 13 amino acids. V lost 4 bases to trimming and J lost 6 bases, with 10 bases between them. The CDR3 is CASSDREAGELFF. In nucleotides, the CDR3 is TGCGCCAGCAGCGACAGGGAGGCCGGGGAGCTGTTTTTT. The variable domain in full, completed from reference TRBV5-1 and TRBJ2-2, reads KAGVTQTPRYLIKTRGQQVTLSCSPISGHRSVSWYQQTPGQGLQFLFEYFSETQRNKGNFPGRFSGRQFSNSRSEMNVSTLELGDSALYLCASSDREAGELFFGEGSRLTVL.

This clonotype is medium-sized. This beta chain is an off-target read within a library intended for alpha chains, so its frequency means little. The genes are TRBV27 and TRBJ1-3; 7 nucleotides align to TRBD1. Germline lookup yields CDR1 MNHEY and CDR2 SMNVEV (reference sequence). CDR3 length equals 22 residues. V dropped 3 bases and J dropped 4; count of bases not matched to a gene: 27. CDR3 nucleotides: TGTGCCAGCAGTTTGCCCGCATACCCGCGACGACCTCGACAGGGAAAAGGAAACACCATATATTTT. Protein: CASSLPAYPRRPRQGKGNTIYF.

This clonotype was observed at least ten times. This beta chain slipped into a library made for alpha chains as a stray read, so its size is not meaningful. The J gene is TRBJ1-3, the V gene TRBV4-3, with 9 bases matching TRBD1. This CDR3 has 15 amino acids. The germline V gene encodes CDR1 LGHNA and CDR2 YSLEER. J was trimmed by 2 bases and V by 1 base; bases with no gene match: 0. CDR3 bases: TGCGCCAGCAGCCAAGGACAGGGGGCTGGAAACACCATATATTTT. Translation gives CASSQGQGAGNTIYF.

In its sample, this clonotype is large. Found in a library prepared for alpha chains, this beta chain is an off-target read, and its abundance has little meaning. The chain has TRBV12-3 or TRBV12-4 and TRBJ1-1; D gene ambiguous. Trimming took off 6 bases at V and 6 bases at J, with 17 bases between the two ends. The CDR3 has 14 residues. The CDR3 DNA reads TGTGCCAGCAGAGCCGGGTCTTGGAGCTCTGAAGCTTTCTTT. This sequence encodes CASRAGSWSSEAFF.

In its sample, this clonotype is medium-sized. The library was prepared for alpha chains; this beta chain is a stray read, so its frequency means little. The rearrangement links TRBV6-5 to TRBJ2-7; D is unclear. The CDR3 is 14 residues long. Germline loops: CDR1 MNHEY, CDR2 SVGAGI. Trimming took 2 bases from V and 4 from J, leaving 12 bases between them. In DNA form, the CDR3 reads TGTGCCAGCAGTTACCGAGAAGGATTTTACGAGCAGTACTTC. The encoded protein is CASSYREGFYEQYF.

This clonotype showed up many times. As an off-target read in a library built for alpha chains, this beta chain has a frequency of little significance. The chain carries TRBV18 and TRBJ2-5; 10 bases match TRBD2. Trimming took 1 base from V and 4 from J; bases not matched to a gene: 6. Germline CDR1 KGHSH, CDR2 LQKENI. The CDR3 runs 16 residues. In DNA, the CDR3 is TGTGCCAGCTCACCACAGCTAGCGGGAGCAGGAGAGACCCAGTACTTC. Translated, it gives CASSPQLAGAGETQYF.

The sample holds a few counts of this clonotype. Because the library targeted alpha chains, this beta chain is an off-target read whose size means little. The gene calls are TRBV19 and TRBJ1-5; 7 bases are a match to TRBD1. Germline V gives CDR1 LNHDA, CDR2 SQIVND (reference sequence). The V gene end was trimmed by 7 bases and the J gene end by 3 bases; junction bases not matched to a gene: 6. This CDR3 is 14 amino acids long. Written as DNA, the CDR3 is TGTGCCAGTACCCCGGACAGGTACAATCAGCCCCAGCATTTT. Its protein product is CASTPDRYNQPQHF.

This clonotype is deemed medium-sized. At one boundary the junction diverges from the germline segment, which might be a read error. This beta chain lies outside the target of a library built for alpha chains; its clone size means little. In nucleotides, the CDR3 is TGTGCCAGCACTCCGGGACTAGGCATCTACAATGGGCAGTTCTTC. Amino acids: CASTPGLGIYNGQFF. The V gene is TRBV27, the J gene TRBJ2-1; 8 bases line up with TRBD2. The CDR3 extends over 15 amino acids. Germline loops: CDR1 MNHEY, CDR2 SMNVEV (reference sequence).

In its sample, this clonotype is medium-sized. This beta chain appears as a stray read in a library generated for alpha chains; its size is not informative. The rearrangement uses TRBV25-1 and TRBJ2-3, with no clear D. There are 11 residues in the CDR3. Deletions cut 8 bases from V and 3 bases from J, with 6 bases between. Per the germline V gene, CDR1 is MGHDK and CDR2 is SYGVNS. Here the CDR3 reads CASGRTDTQYF. The DNA of the CDR3 is TGTGCCAGCGGTAGGACAGATACGCAGTATTTT. The whole variable domain, filled in from reference TRBV25-1 and TRBJ2-3, reads EADIYQTPRYLVIGTGKKITLECSQTMGHDKMYWYQQDPGMELHLIHYSYGVNSTEKGDLSSESTVSRIRTEHFPLTLESARPSHTSQYLCASGRTDTQYFGPGTRLTVL.

This clonotype was observed at least ten times. This beta chain appears as a stray read in a library generated for alpha chains; its size is not informative. The J gene is TRBJ2-7, the V gene TRBV20-1, with D perhaps TRBD1 (5 bases). Between the trimmed V and J ends, which lost 5 bases and 6 bases, there was a span of 17 bases. Germline-derived CDR1 and CDR2 are DFQATT and SNEGSKA (reference sequence). The CDR3 consists of 13 residues. The CDR3 DNA reads TGCAGTGCTGACAGCCGAACCCTAGGCGAGCAGTACTTC. Amino acids: CSADSRTLGEQYF.

By sample share, this clonotype is medium-sized. As an off-target read in a library built for alpha chains, this beta chain has a frequency of little significance. The chain recombines TRBV12-3 or TRBV12-4 with TRBJ1-2, with D unresolved. The CDR3 covers 15 residues. V lost 6 bases, J lost 4 bases, and 18 bases lay in between. CDR3 sequence reads: CASSPLVDPLYGYTF. The CDR3 DNA reads TGTGCCAGCAGCCCCTTGGTTGACCCACTCTATGGCTACACCTTC.

A note on this clonotype: In a library made to pick up alpha chains, this beta chain is a stray read with a size that means little. This CDR3 is CASSRDYNEQFF. The CDR3, as DNA: TGTGCCAGCAGTCGGGACTACAATGAGCAGTTCTTC. The chain couples TRBV7-2 to TRBJ2-1; weak D call: TRBD2 (5 bases). Trimming shortened V by 6 bases and J by 3 bases, and 6 bases separated the two germline ends. The CDR3 contains 12 residues. Germline loops: CDR1 SGHTA, CDR2 FQGNSA.

This clonotype was picked up one time. A read error may be the cause here, since a much bigger clone is one base away. For a library built for alpha chains, this beta chain is a stray read; little rests on its size. The V and J genes are TRBV5-1 and TRBJ2-7; a possible D gene is TRBD2 (5 bases). This CDR3 has 14 amino acids. The germline V gene encodes CDR1 SGHRS and CDR2 YFSETQ. Trimming took off 3 bases at V and 5 bases at J, with 15 bases between the two ends. This chain's CDR3 is CASSYQEAEDEQYF. DNA of the CDR3: TGCGCCAGCAGCTACCAGGAGGCGGAGGACGAGCAGTACTTC.

This clonotype was counted many times. This beta chain appears as a stray read in a library generated for alpha chains; its size is not informative. The J gene is TRBJ2-7, the V gene TRBV5-1, with TRBD1 identical over 8 bases. Germline assignment: CDR1 SGHRS and CDR2 YFSETQ. The CDR3 extends over 16 amino acids. V gave up 3 bases and J gave up 4 bases; unmatched junction bases: 12. CDR3 nucleotides: TGCGCCAGCAGCTCGGGACAGGCCACGTTTCGGTACGAGCAGTACTTC. The encoded protein is CASSSGQATFRYEQYF.

For this clonotype: The size of this beta chain means little, since it is a stray read in a library made for alpha chains. The V gene is TRBV7-2, the J gene TRBJ2-5; possible D gene TRBD2, 7 bases. V lost 5 bases and J lost 1, with 14 bases in between. The CDR3 consists of 15 residues. CDR1 is SGHTA, CDR2 FQGNSA, per germline. The CDR3 here is CASSRKRGGQETQYF. CDR3 bases: TGTGCCAGCAGCCGCAAAAGGGGGGGCCAAGAGACCCAGTACTTC.

This clonotype is classed as medium-sized (0.01 to 0.1%). The library was prepared for alpha chains; this beta chain is a stray read, so its frequency means little. The chain combines TRBV29-1 with TRBJ2-7; D gene ambiguous. Looked up from germline, CDR1 is SQVTM and CDR2 is ANQGSEA. The ends were cut back, 4 bases at V and 5 bases at J, with 15 bases in the middle. This CDR3 is 13 amino acids long. DNA for the CDR3: TGCAGCGTTGCGGGTTGGGATTTCGACGAGCAGTACTTC. This translates into CSVAGWDFDEQYF.

In this sample, this clonotype turned up many times. This beta chain is a stray read from a library made for alpha chains; its abundance is not meaningful. The V gene is TRBV10-2, the J gene TRBJ1-5, with a tentative D call TRBD1 (5 bases). Germline V gene data show CDR1 as WSHSY and CDR2 as SAAADI. There are 16 residues in the CDR3. Trimming left V 2 bases short and J 3 bases short, with 14 bases between. This chain's CDR3 is CASSERGGGANQPQHF. CDR3 coding DNA: TGCGCCAGCAGTGAGAGGGGCGGAGGGGCCAATCAGCCCCAGCATTTT.

Ten or more counts support this clonotype. Within a library made for alpha chains, this beta chain is off target, and its count is uninformative. The chain has TRBV10-2 and TRBJ1-5, with D possibly being TRBD1 (6 bases). The CDR3 sequence is 14 residues long. Between the trimmed V and J ends, which lost 4 bases and 7 bases, there was a span of 14 bases. The germline CDR1 and CDR2 sequences are WSHSY and SAAADI. CDR3 loop: CASSVRGIGQPQHF. The CDR3 coding sequence is TGCGCCAGCAGTGTTAGGGGGATTGGGCAGCCCCAGCATTTT.